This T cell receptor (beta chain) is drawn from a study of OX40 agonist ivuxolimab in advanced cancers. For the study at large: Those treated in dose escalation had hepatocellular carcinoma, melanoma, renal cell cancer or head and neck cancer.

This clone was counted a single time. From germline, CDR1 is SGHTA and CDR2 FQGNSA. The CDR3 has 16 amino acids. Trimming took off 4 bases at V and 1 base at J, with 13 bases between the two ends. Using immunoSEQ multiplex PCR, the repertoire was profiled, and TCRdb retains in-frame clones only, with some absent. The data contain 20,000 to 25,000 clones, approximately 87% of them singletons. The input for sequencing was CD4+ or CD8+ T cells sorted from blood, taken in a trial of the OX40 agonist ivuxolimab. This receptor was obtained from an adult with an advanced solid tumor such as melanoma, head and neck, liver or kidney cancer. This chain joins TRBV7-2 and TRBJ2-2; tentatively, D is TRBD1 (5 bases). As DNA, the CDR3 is TGTGCCAGCAGCTCAAACAGGCCATTGAACACCGGGGAGCTGTTTTTT. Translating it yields CASSSNRPLNTGELFF.